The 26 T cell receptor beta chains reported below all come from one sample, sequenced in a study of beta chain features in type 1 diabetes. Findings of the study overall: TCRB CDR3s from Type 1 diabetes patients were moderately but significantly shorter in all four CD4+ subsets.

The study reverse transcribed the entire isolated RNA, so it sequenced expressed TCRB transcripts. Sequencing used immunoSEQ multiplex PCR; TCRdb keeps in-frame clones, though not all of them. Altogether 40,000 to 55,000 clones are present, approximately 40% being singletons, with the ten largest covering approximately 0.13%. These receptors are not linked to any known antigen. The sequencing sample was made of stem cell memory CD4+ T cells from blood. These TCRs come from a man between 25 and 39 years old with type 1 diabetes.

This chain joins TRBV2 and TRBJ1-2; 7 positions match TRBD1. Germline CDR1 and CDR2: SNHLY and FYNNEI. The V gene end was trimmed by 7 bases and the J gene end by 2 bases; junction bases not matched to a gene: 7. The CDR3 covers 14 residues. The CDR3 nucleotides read TGTGCCAGCATCGAAGGCAGGGGGAACTATGGCTACACCTTC. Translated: CASIEGRGNYGYTF.

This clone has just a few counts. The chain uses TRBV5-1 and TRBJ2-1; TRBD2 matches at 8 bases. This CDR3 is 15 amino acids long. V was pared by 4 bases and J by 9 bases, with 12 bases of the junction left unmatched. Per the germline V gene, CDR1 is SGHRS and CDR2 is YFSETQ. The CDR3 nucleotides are TGCGCCAGCAGCCGGGGAGCGGGAGTTATAAGTGAGCAGTTCTTC. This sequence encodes CASSRGAGVISEQFF.

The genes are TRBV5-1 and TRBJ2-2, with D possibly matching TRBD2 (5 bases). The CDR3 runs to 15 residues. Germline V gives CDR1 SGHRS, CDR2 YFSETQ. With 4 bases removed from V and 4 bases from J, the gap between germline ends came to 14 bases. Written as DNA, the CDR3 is TGCGCCAGCAGCCCTGGCCCGGGATCCACCGGGGAGCTGTTTTTT. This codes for CASSPGPGSTGELFF.

The CDR3 here is CASSTRGQGGFNEQFF. CDR3 nucleotide sequence: TGTGCCAGTAGTACCAGGGGACAGGGAGGGTTCAATGAGCAGTTCTTC. V usage is TRBV19 and J usage is TRBJ2-1; 9 bases are a match to TRBD1. The germline V gene encodes CDR1 LNHDA and CDR2 SQIVND (reference sequence). This CDR3 is 16 amino acids long. Unmatched junction bases numbered 10, after V lost 4 bases and J lost 6 bases.

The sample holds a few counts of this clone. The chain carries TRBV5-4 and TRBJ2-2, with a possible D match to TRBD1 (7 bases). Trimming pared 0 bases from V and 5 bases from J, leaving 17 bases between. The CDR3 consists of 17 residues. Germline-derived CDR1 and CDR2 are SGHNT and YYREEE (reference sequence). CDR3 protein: CASSLAAGGLGTGELFF. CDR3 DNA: TGTGCCAGCAGCTTGGCCGCAGGGGGACTGGGTACCGGGGAGCTGTTTTTT.

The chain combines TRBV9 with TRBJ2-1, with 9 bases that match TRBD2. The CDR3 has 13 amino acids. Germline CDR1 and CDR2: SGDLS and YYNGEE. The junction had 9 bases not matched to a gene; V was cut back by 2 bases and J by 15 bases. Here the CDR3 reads CASSVQATGLAFF. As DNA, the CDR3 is TGTGCCAGCAGCGTTCAGGCGACGGGACTAGCGTTCTTC.

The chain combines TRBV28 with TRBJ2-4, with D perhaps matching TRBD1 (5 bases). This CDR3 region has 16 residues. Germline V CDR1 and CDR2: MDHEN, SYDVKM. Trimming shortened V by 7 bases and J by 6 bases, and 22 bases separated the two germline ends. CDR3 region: CASTSWQGRSLNIQYF. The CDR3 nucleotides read TGTGCCAGCACCTCGTGGCAGGGTCGGTCGTTAAACATTCAGTACTTC.

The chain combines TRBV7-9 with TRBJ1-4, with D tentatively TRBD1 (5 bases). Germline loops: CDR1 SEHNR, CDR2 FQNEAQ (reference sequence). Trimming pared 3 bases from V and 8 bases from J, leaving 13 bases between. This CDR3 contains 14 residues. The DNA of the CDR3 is TGTGCCAGCAGCTTTGGGCAGGGAGGGGAAAAACTGTTTTTT. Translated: CASSFGQGGEKLFF.

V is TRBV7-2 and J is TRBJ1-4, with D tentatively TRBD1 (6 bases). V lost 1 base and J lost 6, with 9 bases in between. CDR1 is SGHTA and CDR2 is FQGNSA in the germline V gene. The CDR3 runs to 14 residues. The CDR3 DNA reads TGTGCCAGCAGCTTAGGGACAGCATATGAAAAACTGTTTTTT. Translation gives CASSLGTAYEKLFF.

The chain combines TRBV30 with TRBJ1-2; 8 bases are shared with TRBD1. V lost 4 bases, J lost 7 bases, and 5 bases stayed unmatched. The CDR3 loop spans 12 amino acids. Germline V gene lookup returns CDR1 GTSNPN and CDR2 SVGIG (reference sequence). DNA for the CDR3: TGTGCCTGGATCAGCAGGGGGCCTGGCTACACCTTC. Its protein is CAWISRGPGYTF.

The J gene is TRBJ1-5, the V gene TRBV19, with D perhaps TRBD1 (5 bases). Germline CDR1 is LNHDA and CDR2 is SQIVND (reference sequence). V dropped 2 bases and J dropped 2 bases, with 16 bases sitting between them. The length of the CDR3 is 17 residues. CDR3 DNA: TGTGCCAGTAGTATAAGTTCAGGGAATTATGGCAATCAGCCCCAGCATTTT. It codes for CASSISSGNYGNQPQHF.

The CDR3 nucleotides are TGTGCCAGCAGCTTGCAGGGGAACTACGAGCAGTACTTC. Encoded protein: CASSLQGNYEQYF. The chain employs TRBV5-6 and TRBJ2-7; tentative D call: TRBD1 (6 bases). The germline V gene has CDR1 SGHDT and CDR2 YYEEEE. The CDR3 has 13 amino acids. The ends were cut back, 1 base at V and 3 bases at J, with 8 bases in the middle.

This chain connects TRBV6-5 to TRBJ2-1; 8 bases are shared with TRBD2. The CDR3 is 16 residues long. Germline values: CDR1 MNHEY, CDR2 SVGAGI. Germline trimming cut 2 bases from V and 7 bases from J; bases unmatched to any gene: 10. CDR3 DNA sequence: TGTGCCAGCAGTTACCTAAGCCGCGGGAGGAATAATGAGCAGTTCTTC. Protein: CASSYLSRGRNNEQFF.

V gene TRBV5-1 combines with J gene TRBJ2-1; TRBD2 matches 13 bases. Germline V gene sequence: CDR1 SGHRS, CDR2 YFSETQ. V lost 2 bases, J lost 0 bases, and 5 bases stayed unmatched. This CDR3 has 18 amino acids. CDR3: CASSFGRTSGSSYNEQFF. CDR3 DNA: TGCGCCAGCAGCTTCGGAAGGACTAGCGGGAGCTCCTACAATGAGCAGTTCTTC.

The CDR3 nucleotides are TGTGCCAGCTCAGCACAGCCAGGGGACAATGAGCAGTTCTTC. It codes for CASSAQPGDNEQFF. The genes are TRBV18 and TRBJ2-1, with D tentatively TRBD1 (6 bases). Trimming pared 5 bases from V and 5 bases from J, leaving 13 bases between. Germline-derived CDR1 and CDR2 are KGHSH and LQKENI. The length of the CDR3 is 14 residues.

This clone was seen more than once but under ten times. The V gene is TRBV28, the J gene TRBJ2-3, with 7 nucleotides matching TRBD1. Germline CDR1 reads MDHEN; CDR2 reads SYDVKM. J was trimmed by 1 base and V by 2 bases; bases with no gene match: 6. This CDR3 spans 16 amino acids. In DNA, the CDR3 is TGTGCCAGCAGTTTAGGCCAGGGGGTTGGCACAGATACGCAGTATTTT. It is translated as CASSLGQGVGTDTQYF.

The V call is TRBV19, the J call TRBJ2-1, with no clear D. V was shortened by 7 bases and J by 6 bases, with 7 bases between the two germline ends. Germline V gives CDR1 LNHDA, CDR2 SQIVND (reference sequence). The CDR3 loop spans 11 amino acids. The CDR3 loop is CASKSTNEQFF. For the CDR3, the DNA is TGTGCCAGTAAGAGTACCAATGAGCAGTTCTTC.

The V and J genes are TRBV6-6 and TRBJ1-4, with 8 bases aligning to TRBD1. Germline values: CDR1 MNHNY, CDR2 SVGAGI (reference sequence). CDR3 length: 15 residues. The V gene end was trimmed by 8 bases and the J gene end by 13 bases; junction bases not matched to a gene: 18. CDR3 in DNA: TGTGCCAGCGACCTAGTCCCGGGACAGGTTAGGGGACTGTTTTTT. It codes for CASDLVPGQVRGLFF.

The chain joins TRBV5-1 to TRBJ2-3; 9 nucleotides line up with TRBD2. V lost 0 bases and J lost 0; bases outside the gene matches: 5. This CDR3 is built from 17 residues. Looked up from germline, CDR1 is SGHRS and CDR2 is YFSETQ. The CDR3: CASSLVASGDSTDTQYF. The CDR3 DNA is TGCGCCAGCAGCTTGGTGGCTAGCGGGGACAGCACAGATACGCAGTATTTT.

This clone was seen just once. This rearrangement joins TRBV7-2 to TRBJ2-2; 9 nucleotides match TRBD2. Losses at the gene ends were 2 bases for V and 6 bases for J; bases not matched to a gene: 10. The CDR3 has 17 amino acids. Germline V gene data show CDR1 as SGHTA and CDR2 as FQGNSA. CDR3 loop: CASSLTPGLAIAGELFF. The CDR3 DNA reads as TGTGCCAGCAGCTTAACTCCGGGACTAGCTATCGCCGGGGAGCTGTTTTTT.

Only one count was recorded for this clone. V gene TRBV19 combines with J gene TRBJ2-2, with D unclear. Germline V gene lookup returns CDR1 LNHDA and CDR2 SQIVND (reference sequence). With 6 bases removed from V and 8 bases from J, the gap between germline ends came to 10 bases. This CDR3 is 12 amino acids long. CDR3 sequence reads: CASSPYIGELFF. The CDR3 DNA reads TGTGCCAGTAGCCCTTATATAGGGGAGCTGTTTTTT.

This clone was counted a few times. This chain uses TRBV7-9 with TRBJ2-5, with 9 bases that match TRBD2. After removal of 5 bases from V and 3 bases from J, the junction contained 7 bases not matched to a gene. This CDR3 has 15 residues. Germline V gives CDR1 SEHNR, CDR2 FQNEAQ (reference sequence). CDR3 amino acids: CASSTMGGREETQYF. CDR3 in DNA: TGTGCCAGCAGCACAATGGGCGGGAGGGAAGAGACCCAGTACTTC.

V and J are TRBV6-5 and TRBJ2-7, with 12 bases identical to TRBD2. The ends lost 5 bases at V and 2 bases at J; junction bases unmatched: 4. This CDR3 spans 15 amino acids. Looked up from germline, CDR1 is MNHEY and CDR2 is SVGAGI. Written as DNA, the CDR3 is TGTGCCAGCAGTAGACTAGCGGGAGTCACCTACGAGCAGTACTTC. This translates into CASSRLAGVTYEQYF.

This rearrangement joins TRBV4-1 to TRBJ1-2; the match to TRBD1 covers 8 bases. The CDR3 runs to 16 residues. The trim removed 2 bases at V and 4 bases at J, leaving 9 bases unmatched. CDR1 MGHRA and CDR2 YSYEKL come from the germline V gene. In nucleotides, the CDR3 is TGCGCCAGCAGCCAAACCCCGGGACAGGTATTCTATGGCTACACCTTC. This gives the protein CASSQTPGQVFYGYTF.

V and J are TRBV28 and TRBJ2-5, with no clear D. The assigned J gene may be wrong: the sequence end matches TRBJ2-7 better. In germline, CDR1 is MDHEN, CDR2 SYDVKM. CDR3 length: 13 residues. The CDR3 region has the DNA TGTGCCAGCTCCGGTCCGAGCTCCTACGAGCAGTACTTC. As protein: CASSGPSSYEQYF.

CDR3 in DNA: TGTGCCAGCAGCCCCAGAGCTAGCGCAACGAACACCGGGGAGCTGTTTTTT. It yields the protein CASSPRASATNTGELFF. The chain recombines TRBV4-2 with TRBJ2-2, with D tentatively TRBD2 (6 bases). The CDR3 is 17 residues long. CDR1 and CDR2 (germline): LGHNA, YNFKEQ. V was cut by 4 bases and J by 0 bases, with 15 bases left in between.